What follows are 18 T cell receptor beta chains derived from one specimen sequenced in a study of blood T cell repertoires in COVID-19. TCRdb keeps only in-frame clones here, not all; method: immunoSEQ multiplex PCR. The sample includes approximately 240,000 clones, around 88% of them seen just once. Sequencing used peripheral blood. The receptors were gathered from a woman aged 25 to 39 who had recovered from COVID-19.

The V call is TRBV7-9, the J call TRBJ2-1, with 11 nucleotides matching TRBD2. J gave up 4 bases and V 3 bases, and 8 bases lay outside the gene matches. The CDR3 consists of 17 residues. Germline-derived CDR1 and CDR2 are SEHNR and FQNEAQ (reference sequence). The CDR3 nucleotides are TGTGCCAGCAGCTTCCCCGTTATAGCGGGGGGGTACAATGAGCAGTTCTTC. This encodes CASSFPVIAGGYNEQFF.

This clone was detected a few times. V and J are TRBV5-1 and TRBJ2-3; D is perhaps TRBD2 (6 bases). Germline values: CDR1 SGHRS, CDR2 YFSETQ. V lost 4 bases and J 4 bases, leaving 16 bases between the germline ends. The CDR3 length is 15 residues. CDR3 residues: CASSGGTLRADTQYF. CDR3 DNA sequence: TGCGCCAGCAGCGGGGGGACCCTTCGGGCAGATACGCAGTATTTT.

V and J are TRBV7-9 and TRBJ1-1; TRBD1 is a possible D gene (5 bases). The V gene's germline CDR1 is SEHNR and CDR2 FQNEAQ (reference sequence). The CDR3 has 17 amino acids. The germline V and J ends were trimmed by 2 bases and 5 bases, with 21 bases remaining between them. CDR3 sequence (DNA): TGTGCCAGCAGCTTACTCAGGCAGGGTTTTAAAGGGACTGAAGCTTTCTTT. Its protein is CASSLLRQGFKGTEAFF. The complete variable domain, with remaining parts taken from reference TRBV7-9 and TRBJ1-1, reads DTGVSQNPRHKITKRGQNVTFRCDPISEHNRLYWYRQTLGQGPEFLTYFQNEAQLEKSRLLSDRFSAERPKGSFSTLEIQRTEQGDSAMYLCASSLLRQGFKGTEAFFGQGTRLTVV.

The rearrangement joins TRBV6-4 to TRBJ2-7, with 12 nucleotides matching TRBD2. V lost 8 bases and J lost 6; bases outside the gene matches: 11. CDR3 length: 15 amino acids. Germline lookup yields CDR1 MRHNA and CDR2 SNTAGT. CDR3: CASSPTSGGPGEQYF. The CDR3 DNA follows: TGTGCCAGCTCCCCGACTAGCGGGGGCCCTGGCGAGCAGTACTTC.

CDR3 sequence: CASSFWIGDNEQFF. The CDR3 DNA sequence: TGTGCCAGTAGTTTCTGGATCGGGGACAATGAGCAGTTCTTC. The chain is built from TRBV19 and TRBJ2-1; a weak D match, TRBD2 (5 bases). Germline V gene data show CDR1 as LNHDA and CDR2 as SQIVND (reference sequence). Trimming stripped 5 bases from V and 5 bases from J, with 13 bases between. The CDR3 totals 14 residues.

The chain joins TRBV29-1 to TRBJ2-7, with 9 bases that match TRBD1. The J segment lost 3 bases and the V segment lost 3 bases, leaving 12 bases of the junction unmatched. CDR3 length equals 16 residues. Germline assignment: CDR1 SQVTM and CDR2 ANQGSEA. CDR3 amino acids: CSVEGHGQGIHYEQYF. The CDR3 DNA follows: TGCAGCGTTGAGGGGCACGGACAGGGGATACACTACGAGCAGTACTTC.

V usage is TRBV12-3 or TRBV12-4 and J usage is TRBJ2-7, with 7 positions matching TRBD1. Trimming cost V 6 bases and J 8 bases; bases outside gene matches: 7. This CDR3 has 12 amino acids. The CDR3 sequence: CASSNRGAKQYF. The CDR3 DNA sequence: TGTGCCAGCAGCAACAGGGGAGCAAAGCAGTACTTC.

The chain carries TRBV6-5 and TRBJ1-5; D remains unclear. CDR1 is MNHEY, CDR2 SVGAGI, per germline. The V gene lost 9 bases and the J gene lost 1 base, with 13 bases spanning the gap. This CDR3 is 14 amino acids long. CDR3 sequence (DNA): TGTGCCAGTTTAGAGGGAGGGAGCAATCAGCCCCAGCATTTT. Amino acid sequence: CASLEGGSNQPQHF.

The chain links TRBV4-1 to TRBJ2-3; the match to TRBD2 covers 11 bases. Germline lookup yields CDR1 MGHRA and CDR2 YSYEKL. This CDR3 is built from 21 residues. Losses at the gene ends were 0 bases for V and 0 bases for J; bases not matched to a gene: 14. CDR3 DNA: TGCGCCAGCAGCCAAGATCCCCCGACTAGCGGGGCTCATACTAGCACAGATACGCAGTATTTT. This codes for CASSQDPPTSGAHTSTDTQYF.

A few counts support this clone. The rearrangement joins TRBV5-1 to TRBJ2-1; a possible D gene is TRBD1 (6 bases). Germline V gene data show CDR1 as SGHRS and CDR2 as YFSETQ. V was trimmed by 3 bases and J by 3 bases, leaving 10 bases between them. This CDR3 has 14 residues. In DNA, the CDR3 is TGCGCCAGCAGCTACAGGGTAGACTACAATGAGCAGTTCTTC. Protein product: CASSYRVDYNEQFF.

This chain joins TRBV2 and TRBJ2-1; 7 nucleotides align to TRBD1. The CDR3 covers 14 residues. Per the germline V gene, CDR1 is SNHLY and CDR2 is FYNNEI. Trimming took 7 bases from V and 2 from J; bases not matched to a gene: 5. CDR3 sequence (DNA): TGTGCCAGCAACCGGGACAGAGCCTACAATGAGCAGTTCTTC. The encoded protein is CASNRDRAYNEQFF. The complete variable domain, with remaining parts taken from reference TRBV2 and TRBJ2-1, reads EPEVTQTPSHQVTQMGQEVILRCVPISNHLYFYWYRQILGQKVEFLVSFYNNEISEKSEIFDDQFSVERPDGSNFTLKIRSTKLEDSAMYFCASNRDRAYNEQFFGPGTRLTVL.

This clone appeared once. This chain uses TRBV6-5 with TRBJ1-2, with D unclear. The CDR3 length is 14 residues. V was shortened by 6 bases and J by 2 bases, with 13 bases between the two germline ends. Germline lookup yields CDR1 MNHEY and CDR2 SVGAGI. The CDR3 loop reads CASSPTVDNYGYTF. DNA for the CDR3: TGTGCCAGCAGCCCCACAGTAGACAACTATGGCTACACCTTC.

The chain has TRBV7-2 and TRBJ2-1, with 13 positions matching TRBD2. With 1 base clipped from V and 3 bases from J, the junction kept 3 bases outside the gene matches. CDR1 is SGHTA, CDR2 FQGNSA, per germline. The CDR3 spans 17 residues. CDR3 bases: TGTGCCAGCAGCTTAGAGACTAGCGGGGGGTACTACAATGAGCAGTTCTTC. The encoded protein is CASSLETSGGYYNEQFF. Together with reference TRBV7-2 and TRBJ2-1, the CDR3 gives the full variable domain: GAGVSQSPSNKVTEKGKDVELRCDPISGHTALYWYRQSLGQGLEFLIYFQGNSAPDKSGLPSDRFSAERTGGSVSTLTIQRTQQEDSAVYLCASSLETSGGYYNEQFFGPGTRLTVL.

The chain couples TRBV11-3 to TRBJ2-7; 7 bases agree with TRBD2. V shed 5 bases, J shed 5 bases, and the junction held 3 bases outside the gene matches. The germline gives CDR1 SGHNT, CDR2 YENEEA. The CDR3 totals 12 residues. CDR3 nucleotides: TGTGCCAGCAGCCCCGGGGGGAACGAGCAGTACTTC. This encodes CASSPGGNEQYF. Looking up the rest from reference TRBV11-3 and TRBJ2-7 gives the full variable domain: EAGVVQSPRYKIIEKKQPVAFWCNPISGHNTLYWYLQNLGQGPELLIRYENEEAVDDSQLPKDRFSAERLKGVDSTLKIQPAELGDSAVYLCASSPGGNEQYFGPGTRLTVT.

The sample holds one count of this clone. The chain uses TRBV11-2 and TRBJ1-1; TRBD1 matches 7 bases. CDR3 size: 14 residues. CDR1 and CDR2 (germline): SGHAT, FQNNGV. The ends lost 5 bases at V and 2 bases at J; junction bases unmatched: 5. DNA for the CDR3: TGTGCCAGCAGCAATTACAGGGGTAACACTGAAGCTTTCTTT. As protein: CASSNYRGNTEAFF.

This chain uses TRBV6-2 or TRBV6-3 with TRBJ2-3, with a weak D call TRBD2 (7 bases). The CDR3 has 15 residues. CDR1 and CDR2 (germline): MNHEY, SVGEGT. V gave up 4 bases and J gave up 4 bases, with 15 bases separating them. In DNA form, the CDR3 reads TGTGCCAGCAGTTCCCGGGGGGCTTTTGCAGATACGCAGTATTTT. This encodes CASSSRGAFADTQYF.

The V and J genes are TRBV4-2 and TRBJ1-1; 7 bases are shared with TRBD1. Germline-derived CDR1 and CDR2 are LGHNA and YNFKEQ. J was trimmed by 1 base and V by 4 bases; bases with no gene match: 3. The CDR3 runs to 14 residues. This CDR3 reads CASSRRDRNTEAFF. The CDR3 DNA follows: TGTGCCAGCAGCCGCCGGGACAGGAACACTGAAGCTTTCTTT.

The rearrangement links TRBV7-9 to TRBJ2-7; 10 bases match TRBD2. CDR3 length equals 19 residues. After removal of 5 bases from V and 6 bases from J, the junction contained 22 bases not matched to a gene. Germline-derived CDR1 and CDR2 are SEHNR and FQNEAQ (reference sequence). CDR3 sequence (DNA): TGTGCCAGCAGCCCCCTCGTGGCCCTTAGGGAAGCGGGGGGGGGCGAGCAGTACTTC. Translated: CASSPLVALREAGGGEQYF.